This entry describes one TCR beta chain. This table comes from immunoSEQ multiplex PCR, and its TCRdb copy is limited to in-frame clones, with some not included. Seen here are over 150,000 clones, 94% observed once, and the top ten hold 0.3% to 0.35%. Germline assignment: CDR1 SGHVS and CDR2 FQNEAQ. The CDR3 has 17 residues. The trim removed 5 bases at V and 2 bases at J, leaving 12 bases unmatched. The entry originates in a study of OX40 agonist ivuxolimab in advanced cancers. In the study overall: Patients received ivuxolimab, an agonistic anti-OX40 (CD134) antibody. Past anti-PD-1, anti-PD-L1 or anti-CTLA-4 therapy was accepted, and 30% to 50% had received some.

With autoimmune disease history or systemic immunosuppression, patients were excluded. The specimen comprised CD4+ or CD8+ T cells sorted from blood, sampled in a trial of the OX40 agonist ivuxolimab. The V gene is TRBV7-8, the J gene TRBJ1-3; 7 nucleotides align to TRBD1. This TCR came from an adult with an advanced solid tumor such as melanoma, head and neck, liver or kidney cancer. The CDR3 sequence: CASSRPPTGRAGNTIYF. Written as DNA, the CDR3 is TGTGCCAGCAGCCGTCCCCCGACAGGGAGGGCTGGAAACACCATATATTTT. The variable domain in full, with the rest retrieved from reference TRBV7-8 and TRBJ1-3, is GAGVSQSPRYKVAKRGQDVALRCDPISGHVSLFWYQQALGQGPEFLTYFQNEAQLDKSGLPSDRFFAERPEGSVSTLKIQRTQQEDSAVYLCASSRPPTGRAGNTIYFGEGSWLTVV.